Included here is one T cell receptor beta chain sequence, with context. After removal of 5 bases from V and 6 bases from J, the junction contained 17 bases not matched to a gene. The germline V gene has CDR1 MDHEN and CDR2 SYDVKM. The CDR3 spans 18 residues. Methods used by the authors: Amplification from reference gene primers served as the basis for estimated nucleated cell counts. Clones were sequenced by immunoSEQ multiplex PCR, and TCRdb holds only the in-frame ones, with some missing. V and J calls and clone size are given by that table; D and trimming were obtained from the DNA. The profile shows more than 120,000 clones, 85% of them singletons. This entry comes from a study of blood T cell repertoires in COVID-19.

This receptor was taken from a human donor with acute or convalescent COVID-19. The donor label of this sample is uncertain. Source material: peripheral blood. The V gene is TRBV28, the J gene TRBJ2-1; 9 bases agree with TRBD1. This CDR3 is CASSLRDRARVPSNEQFF. CDR3 DNA sequence: TGTGCCAGCAGTCTCCGGGACAGGGCCCGGGTACCCTCCAATGAGCAGTTCTTC.